A single sample is the source of the 22 T cell receptor beta chains below, sequenced in a study of neurological immune-mediated disorders. One entry per CDR3 protein, called by TCRdb with MiXCR from the 5' RACE reads. The data hold about 35,000 distinct CDR3 sequences, with 3% to 4% observed a single time. Material for sequencing was PBMCs. These receptor sequences come from a man aged 30 to 39 with multiple sclerosis.

This clonotype has at least ten counts. The chain recombines TRBV29-1 with TRBJ2-1, with D uncertain. CDR1 and CDR2 (germline): SQVTM, ANQGSEA. Trimming removed 6 bases from V and 0 bases from J, with 9 bases in between. The CDR3 loop spans 13 amino acids. In DNA form, the CDR3 reads TGCAGCGTAGCCTCTGGCTCCTACAATGAGCAGTTCTTC. It yields the protein CSVASGSYNEQFF.

This clonotype was counted ten times or more. The chain is built from TRBV27 and TRBJ1-5; TRBD1 is a possible D gene (5 bases). CDR3 length: 15 residues. CDR1 is MNHEY and CDR2 is SMNVEV in the germline V gene (reference sequence). V was shortened by 6 bases and J by 0 bases, with 12 bases between the two germline ends. The CDR3 DNA reads TGTGCCAGCAGCCTAACAGGCCCTAGCAATCAGCCCCAGCATTTT. This codes for CASSLTGPSNQPQHF.

This clonotype was picked up many times. This chain joins TRBV7-6 and TRBJ2-3; no clear D. The CDR3 runs 14 residues. The V end lost 5 bases, the J end lost 8 bases, and 17 bases lay between the germline ends. Germline V gene lookup returns CDR1 SGHVS and CDR2 FNYEAQ. CDR3 sequence: CASSQDPTAGTQYF. Here the CDR3 DNA reads TGTGCCAGCAGCCAGGATCCTACGGCCGGTACGCAGTATTTT.

Only a few counts were recorded for this clonotype. This CDR3 reads CASSPEGPEAFF. CDR3 sequence (DNA): TGTGCCAGCAGCCCCGAGGGCCCCGAGGCTTTCTTT. The chain couples TRBV6-6 to TRBJ1-1; D is unclear. Trimming removed 6 bases at V and 11 bases at J, with 16 bases between. Per the germline V gene, CDR1 is MNHNY and CDR2 is SVGAGI (reference sequence). The CDR3 is 12 residues long.

This clonotype was detected many times. The gene calls are TRBV5-1 and TRBJ2-7; tentative D call: TRBD2 (5 bases). Germline V gene lookup returns CDR1 SGHRS and CDR2 YFSETQ. Trimming took off 4 bases at V and 9 bases at J, with 17 bases between the two ends. The CDR3 is 13 amino acids. CDR3 residues: CASSPPEAGGQYF. CDR3 sequence (DNA): TGCGCCAGCAGCCCCCCTGAGGCTGGAGGGCAGTACTTC.

This clonotype was picked up many times. V gene TRBV5-1 combines with J gene TRBJ2-1, with 8 positions matching TRBD2. Trimming at V came to 0 bases and at J to 3 bases, leaving 2 bases not matched to a gene. The germline V gene encodes CDR1 SGHRS and CDR2 YFSETQ. The CDR3 is made up of 15 amino acids. CDR3 coding DNA: TGCGCCAGCAGCTTGGAAGCGGGGGACTACAATGAGCAGTTCTTC. Translating it yields CASSLEAGDYNEQFF.

This clonotype was seen repeatedly, ten times or more. The gene calls are TRBV7-9 and TRBJ2-7, with 9 bases that match TRBD1. V was clipped by 5 bases and J by 5 bases; unmatched bases: 10. CDR3 length: 15 amino acids. Germline assignment: CDR1 SEHNR and CDR2 FQNEAQ (reference sequence). CDR3 sequence reads: CASSAPGTGLNEQYF. The DNA for the CDR3 is TGTGCCAGCAGCGCCCCCGGGACAGGGTTAAACGAGCAGTACTTC.

This clonotype was recorded at least ten times. The gene calls are TRBV12-3 or TRBV12-4 and TRBJ1-1, with D possibly being TRBD1 (5 bases). CDR3 length: 14 amino acids. Between the trimmed V and J ends, which lost 6 bases and 0 bases, there was a span of 11 bases. The CDR3 is CASRVQVMNTEAFF. In DNA form, the CDR3 reads TGTGCCAGCAGGGTACAGGTCATGAACACTGAAGCTTTCTTT.

This clonotype appeared many times. V and J are TRBV7-2 and TRBJ2-1; D remains unclear. V lost 0 bases to trimming and J lost 0 bases, with 6 bases between them. There are 15 residues in the CDR3. Germline lookup yields CDR1 SGHTA and CDR2 FQGNSA. Written as DNA, the CDR3 is TGTGCCAGCAGCTTAGCAGGGAACTCCTACAATGAGCAGTTCTTC. Its protein is CASSLAGNSYNEQFF.

This clonotype was counted ten times or more. This sequence joins TRBV29-1 and TRBJ2-2; possibly TRBD2 for D (5 bases). The germline gives CDR1 SQVTM, CDR2 ANQGSEA. There are 13 residues in the CDR3. The V and J ends lost 6 bases and 0 bases respectively, with 8 bases between them. CDR3 loop: CSVGVSNTGELFF. The CDR3, as DNA: TGCAGCGTCGGGGTTTCGAACACCGGGGAGCTGTTTTTT.

Ten or more counts support this clonotype. The gene calls are TRBV20-1 and TRBJ2-7; the D gene is possibly TRBD1 (7 bases). V was pared by 6 bases and J by 0 bases, with 15 bases between. The CDR3 loop spans 14 amino acids. The germline gives CDR1 DFQATT, CDR2 SNEGSKA (reference sequence). The CDR3 sequence: CSAPRRDSSYEQYF. The CDR3 bases are TGCAGTGCCCCTCGGCGGGACAGCTCCTACGAGCAGTACTTC.

This clonotype has ten or more counts. The CDR3 loop is CASRLAGTIVNQPQHF. The CDR3 region has the DNA TGTGCCAGCAGGCTTGCCGGGACGATCGTCAATCAGCCCCAGCATTTT. The chain recombines TRBV6-2 or TRBV6-3 with TRBJ1-5; maybe TRBD1 (5 bases). With 6 bases removed from V and 3 bases from J, the gap between germline ends came to 18 bases. The CDR3 covers 16 residues. Looked up from germline, CDR1 is MNHEY and CDR2 is SVGEGT.

This clonotype was seen ten or more times. The chain links TRBV20-1 to TRBJ1-1, with 12 bases matching TRBD1. CDR1 DFQATT and CDR2 SNEGSKA come from the germline V gene (reference sequence). V shed 7 bases, J shed 5 bases, and the junction held 5 bases outside the gene matches. The CDR3 runs to 13 residues. DNA for the CDR3: TGCAGTGGTCGGGACAGGGGGCAAACTGAAGCTTTCTTT. Protein sequence: CSGRDRGQTEAFF.

There are many counts of this clonotype. The chain couples TRBV4-2 to TRBJ2-1, with D uncertain. Germline values: CDR1 LGHNA, CDR2 YNFKEQ. CDR3 length equals 11 residues. Trimming shortened V by 2 bases and J by 5 bases, and 1 base separated the two germline ends. As DNA, the CDR3 is TGTGCCAGCAGCCAAAACAATGAGCAGTTCTTC. Translation: CASSQNNEQFF.

This clonotype has a count of ten or more. The rearrangement uses TRBV9 and TRBJ1-1; D remains ambiguous. Trimming pared 0 bases from V and 5 bases from J, leaving 14 bases between. The CDR3 has 15 amino acids. Germline CDR1 reads SGDLS; CDR2 reads YYNGEE. This chain's CDR3 is CASSVEARYITEAFF. Written as DNA, the CDR3 is TGTGCCAGCAGCGTAGAGGCCAGGTACATAACTGAAGCTTTCTTT.

This clonotype was recorded at least ten times. The chain links TRBV7-9 to TRBJ2-2, with TRBD1 matching over 10 bases. J lost 7 bases, V lost 5 bases, and 7 bases had no gene match. The CDR3 totals 15 residues. Germline CDR1 and CDR2: SEHNR and FQNEAQ (reference sequence). DNA of the CDR3: TGTGCCAGCAGCCTCGGACAGGGGGTTATCGGGGAGCTGTTTTTT. Protein sequence: CASSLGQGVIGELFF.

This clonotype was recorded a few times. Being one base from a much bigger clone, this may be a read error. J is TRBJ1-2 and V is TRBV4-1; D not certain. Germline V lookup: CDR1 MGHRA, CDR2 YSYEKL. The CDR3 runs to 16 residues. The V end lost 1 base, the J end lost 4 bases, and 16 bases lay between the germline ends. This CDR3 reads CASSQVVVGKPYGYTF. The CDR3 coding sequence is TGCGCCAGCAGCCAAGTCGTGGTTGGAAAGCCCTATGGCTACACCTTC.

The genes are TRBV20-1 and TRBJ2-6; TRBD1 is a possible D gene (5 bases). With 6 bases removed from V and 0 bases from J, the gap between germline ends came to 15 bases. The CDR3 totals 16 residues. Germline assignment: CDR1 DFQATT and CDR2 SNEGSKA (reference sequence). Here the CDR3 reads CSATQGPPSGANVLTF. The CDR3 DNA is TGCAGTGCGACCCAGGGCCCACCCTCTGGGGCCAACGTCCTGACTTTC.

There are many counts of this clonotype. The rearrangement uses TRBV29-1 and TRBJ1-4; 10 positions match TRBD1. The CDR3 sequence is 14 residues long. CDR1 and CDR2 (germline): SQVTM, ANQGSEA. V lost 3 bases and J lost 4; bases outside the gene matches: 2. The CDR3 loop is CSVEGTGDNEKLFF. The CDR3 nucleotides are TGCAGCGTTGAGGGGACAGGGGATAATGAAAAACTGTTTTTT.

This clonotype was found many times. This chain uses TRBV20-1 with TRBJ2-3, with D unclear. Per the germline V gene, CDR1 is DFQATT and CDR2 is SNEGSKA (reference sequence). V lost 1 base to trimming and J lost 0 bases, with 8 bases between them. This CDR3 is 14 amino acids long. The DNA for the CDR3 is TGCAGTGCTAGAGGGCCAGGAAGCACAGATACGCAGTATTTT. It codes for CSARGPGSTDTQYF.

This clonotype appeared a few times. The rearrangement uses TRBV4-3 and TRBJ2-7; no clear D. This CDR3 is 14 amino acids long. CDR1 is LGHNA, CDR2 YSLEER, per germline. V lost 1 base and J lost 4, with 11 bases in between. In DNA form, the CDR3 reads TGCGCCAGCAGCCAAGTCCCGACAATTTACGAGCAGTACTTC. Amino acid sequence: CASSQVPTIYEQYF.

At least ten counts were recorded for this clonotype. The V and J genes are TRBV5-1 and TRBJ2-7; D not resolved. CDR1 is SGHRS and CDR2 is YFSETQ in the germline V gene. The ends were cut back, 0 bases at V and 1 base at J, with 8 bases in the middle. The CDR3 is 14 residues long. Here the CDR3 DNA reads TGCGCCAGCAGCTTGGCCAAAGGGTCCTACGAGCAGTACTTC. Translation gives CASSLAKGSYEQYF.